A single sample gave rise to the 18 T cell receptor beta chains below, sequenced in a study of T cells in tuberculosis. Sequencing was performed with immunoSEQ multiplex PCR; in TCRdb, only in-frame clones are kept and a portion is missing. Of 35,000 to 45,000 clones in the sample, roughly 94% were seen once. Sequenced input: PBMCs. The receptors here all came from a donor aged 10-30 years with latent tuberculosis or without tuberculosis infection. Some clones in this sample may be carry-over from other donors' samples.

The V call is TRBV5-4, the J call TRBJ2-2; possible D gene TRBD2, 5 bases. The CDR3 spans 16 residues. Germline CDR1 is SGHNT and CDR2 is YYREEE (reference sequence). The V end lost 4 bases, the J end lost 1 base, and 14 bases lay between the germline ends. In DNA form, the CDR3 reads TGTGCCAGCAGCCTAGGACTGGAAAAGAACACCGGGGAGCTGTTTTTT. This encodes CASSLGLEKNTGELFF. The complete variable domain, with remaining parts taken from reference TRBV5-4 and TRBJ2-2, reads ETGVTQSPTHLIKTRGQQVTLRCSSQSGHNTVSWYQQALGQGPQFIFQYYREEENGRGNFPPRFSGLQFPNYSSELNVNALELDDSALYLCASSLGLEKNTGELFFGEGSRLTVL.

As to this clone: The junction departs from germline at one end; a sequencing error may be responsible. The CDR3 region has the DNA TGTGCCAGCAGCCTAGCGGGAGGGCCCTACAATGAGCAGTTCTTC. Its translation is CASSLAGGPYNEQFF. The chain has TRBV7-2 and TRBJ2-1, with TRBD2 identical over 12 bases. CDR3 length: 15 residues. Germline V gives CDR1 SGHTA, CDR2 FQGNSA.

The rearrangement links TRBV2 to TRBJ1-3; no definite D call. The CDR3 runs to 14 residues. V was trimmed by 6 bases and J by 0 bases, leaving 9 bases between them. Germline assignment: CDR1 SNHLY and CDR2 FYNNEI. CDR3 protein: CASRGPNSGNTIYF. CDR3 DNA sequence: TGTGCCAGCAGGGGCCCTAACTCTGGAAACACCATATATTTT.

The gene calls are TRBV5-1 and TRBJ1-1, with D perhaps matching TRBD1 (5 bases). CDR3 length: 14 residues. V gave up 4 bases and J gave up 0 bases, with 10 bases separating them. CDR1 SGHRS and CDR2 YFSETQ come from the germline V gene. The DNA for the CDR3 is TGCGCCAGCAGCCCCGCGGGGGTGAACACTGAAGCTTTCTTT. This codes for CASSPAGVNTEAFF.

This chain links TRBV16 with TRBJ1-4, with TRBD1 identical over 9 bases. Germline V gene lookup returns CDR1 KGHSY and CDR2 FQNENV. The CDR3 is made up of 15 amino acids. V shed 4 bases, J shed 7 bases, and the junction held 7 bases outside the gene matches. The CDR3 loop is CASSRTGGASEKLFF. CDR3 sequence (DNA): TGTGCCAGCAGCCGTACAGGGGGCGCTTCTGAAAAACTGTTTTTT.

The rearrangement joins TRBV4-3 to TRBJ2-1, with a weak D call TRBD2 (6 bases). The CDR3 extends over 19 amino acids. The V gene lost 1 base and the J gene lost 8 bases, with 27 bases spanning the gap. Germline lookup yields CDR1 LGHNA and CDR2 YSLEER. CDR3 amino acids: CASSQGLFFGAGRVDEQFF. CDR3 coding DNA: TGCGCCAGCAGCCAAGGATTATTTTTTGGGGCGGGAAGAGTCGATGAGCAGTTCTTC.

The rearrangement uses TRBV10-3 and TRBJ2-2; a weak D match, TRBD1 (5 bases). Trimming took 6 bases from V and 0 from J, leaving 11 bases between them. In germline, CDR1 is ENHRY, CDR2 SYGVKD. The CDR3 extends over 15 amino acids. CDR3: CAISDGHSNTGELFF. The CDR3 DNA is TGTGCCATCAGCGATGGACATTCGAACACCGGGGAGCTGTTTTTT.

The chain joins TRBV20-1 to TRBJ1-2, with TRBD1 as a possible D gene (5 bases). The CDR3 is made up of 11 amino acids. Trimming removed 4 bases from V and 6 bases from J, with 9 bases in between. CDR1 and CDR2 (germline): DFQATT, SNEGSKA (reference sequence). The CDR3 DNA sequence: TGCAGTGCTACCAGGGCTGATGGCTACACCTTC. The encoded protein is CSATRADGYTF.

The chain joins TRBV11-2 to TRBJ2-1, with 7 bases identical to TRBD2. The length of the CDR3 is 17 residues. Per germline, CDR1 SGHAT and CDR2 FQNNGV. With V trimmed by 0 bases and J by 15 bases, 20 bases remained unmatched. Written as DNA, the CDR3 is TGTGCCAGCAGCTTAGAATTTGGGCCAGCGGGGCCCAAAAACGGGTTCTTC. Protein sequence: CASSLEFGPAGPKNGFF.

This clone was observed a few times. The sample carries other DNA sequences with the same CDR3. V usage is TRBV29-1 and J usage is TRBJ1-3; D unresolved. Trimming removed 4 bases at V and 0 bases at J, with 10 bases between. This CDR3 has 14 amino acids. Germline V gene sequence: CDR1 SQVTM, CDR2 ANQGSEA. The CDR3 DNA reads as TGCAGCGTTGGTCTGGGCCACTCTGGAAACACCATATATTTT. The encoded protein is CSVGLGHSGNTIYF.

The V gene is TRBV5-1, the J gene TRBJ2-2, with 13 nucleotides matching TRBD2. The trim removed 4 bases at V and 6 bases at J, leaving 6 bases unmatched. The CDR3 runs 16 residues. Germline CDR1 and CDR2: SGHRS and YFSETQ. Here the CDR3 reads CASSGTSGRAAGELFF. The CDR3 bases are TGCGCCAGCAGCGGCACTAGCGGGAGGGCCGCCGGGGAGCTGTTTTTT.

The chain has TRBV5-4 and TRBJ2-1, with TRBD2 as a possible D gene (6 bases). With 3 bases removed from V and 5 bases from J, the gap between germline ends came to 18 bases. The length of the CDR3 is 16 residues. Germline V gene data show CDR1 as SGHNT and CDR2 as YYREEE (reference sequence). The CDR3 region has the DNA TGTGCCAGCAGCTCCCCTTGGGTAGCGGATAACAATGAGCAGTTCTTC. This codes for CASSSPWVADNNEQFF.

The chain combines TRBV7-2 with TRBJ2-7, with D tentatively TRBD1 (5 bases). The CDR3 loop spans 11 amino acids. Trimming removed 2 bases at V and 6 bases at J, with 5 bases between. Germline V gives CDR1 SGHTA, CDR2 FQGNSA. CDR3 region: CASSLQGEQYF. The DNA for the CDR3 is TGTGCCAGCAGCTTACAGGGCGAGCAGTACTTC.

The CDR3 loop reads CASSPAGGPVEQFF. The CDR3 nucleotides are TGTGCCAGCAGCCCCGCCGGGGGACCCGTTGAGCAGTTCTTC. V usage is TRBV7-3 and J usage is TRBJ2-1; D might be TRBD2 (6 bases). Germline CDR1 SGHTA, CDR2 FQGTGA. The CDR3 has 14 residues. The V end lost 5 bases, the J end lost 9 bases, and 17 bases lay between the germline ends.

The chain has TRBV5-1 and TRBJ2-5; tentative D call: TRBD1 (5 bases). V was trimmed by 1 base and J by 2 bases, leaving 9 bases between them. Germline V gene sequence: CDR1 SGHRS, CDR2 YFSETQ. The CDR3 is 14 amino acids. The CDR3 is CASSLIRVQETQYF. The CDR3 nucleotides are TGCGCCAGCAGCTTGATCAGGGTGCAAGAGACCCAGTACTTC.

This chain joins TRBV2 and TRBJ2-1; 7 nucleotides align to TRBD1. This CDR3 has 17 residues. The V segment lost 6 bases and the J segment 5 bases; nucleotides outside the gene matches: 16. Per the germline V gene, CDR1 is SNHLY and CDR2 is FYNNEI. CDR3 sequence (DNA): TGTGCCAGCAGCGCCCCCCTCCGGGACAGAGTACACAATGAGCAGTTCTTC. It specifies CASSAPLRDRVHNEQFF.

This chain joins TRBV4-1 and TRBJ2-7; weak D call: TRBD1 (6 bases). This CDR3 contains 14 residues. V lost 0 bases and J lost 10, with 16 bases in between. From germline, CDR1 is MGHRA and CDR2 YSYEKL. CDR3 protein: CASSQDLRGSRQYF. Written as DNA, the CDR3 is TGCGCCAGCAGCCAAGATCTAAGGGGGAGTAGACAGTACTTC.

The genes are TRBV29-1 and TRBJ2-5; 10 nucleotides line up with TRBD2. Germline CDR1 and CDR2: SQVTM and ANQGSEA. V was clipped by 7 bases and J by 2 bases; unmatched bases: 19. This CDR3 is 18 amino acids long. The CDR3 nucleotides are TGCAGCGCCCTGGGTGTTGGGCTAGCGGGAGACCAGCAAGAGACCCAGTACTTC. This translates into CSALGVGLAGDQQETQYF.